This TCR beta chain was captured in a study of T cells and Merkel cell carcinoma outcomes. Measured with immunoSEQ multiplex PCR; TCRdb has only the in-frame clones, and not every one. Altogether about 120 clones are present, over 85% being singletons, with the ten largest covering under 12%. Study-level results: Reportedly, T-cell repertoire with density predicts Merkel cell carcinoma outcomes.

This clone was recorded once. Its antigen is not identified. The CDR3 is made up of 14 amino acids. Germline values: CDR1 SGDLS, CDR2 YYNGEE. V dropped 0 bases and J dropped 0 bases, with 7 bases sitting between them. The sequence came from a human donor with Merkel cell carcinoma. The sample taken for sequencing was tumor tissue from Merkel cell carcinoma. The chain is built from TRBV9 and TRBJ2-7, with D uncertain. CDR3 DNA: TGTGCCAGCAGCGTAGATTGGTACTCCTACGAGCAGTACTTC. This sequence encodes CASSVDWYSYEQYF. The full variable domain, its missing parts supplied by reference TRBV9 and TRBJ2-7, is DSGVTQTPKHLITATGQRVTLRCSPRSGDLSVYWYQQSLDQGLQFLIQYYNGEERAKGNILERFSAQQFPDLHSELNLSSLELGDSALYFCASSVDWYSYEQYFGPGTRLTVT.